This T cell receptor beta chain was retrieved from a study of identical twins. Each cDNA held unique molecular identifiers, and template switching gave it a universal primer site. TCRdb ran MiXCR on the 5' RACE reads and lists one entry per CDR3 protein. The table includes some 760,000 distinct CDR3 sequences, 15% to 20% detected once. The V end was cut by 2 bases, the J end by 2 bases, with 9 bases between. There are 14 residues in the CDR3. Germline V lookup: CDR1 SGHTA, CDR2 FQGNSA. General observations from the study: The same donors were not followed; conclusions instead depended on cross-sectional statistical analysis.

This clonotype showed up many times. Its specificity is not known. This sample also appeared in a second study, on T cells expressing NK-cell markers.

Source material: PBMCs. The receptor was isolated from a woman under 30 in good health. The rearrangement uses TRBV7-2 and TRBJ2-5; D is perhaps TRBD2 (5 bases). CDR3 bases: TGTGCCAGCAGCTTAACTAGGAGTCAAGAGACCCAGTACTTC. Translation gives CASSLTRSQETQYF.